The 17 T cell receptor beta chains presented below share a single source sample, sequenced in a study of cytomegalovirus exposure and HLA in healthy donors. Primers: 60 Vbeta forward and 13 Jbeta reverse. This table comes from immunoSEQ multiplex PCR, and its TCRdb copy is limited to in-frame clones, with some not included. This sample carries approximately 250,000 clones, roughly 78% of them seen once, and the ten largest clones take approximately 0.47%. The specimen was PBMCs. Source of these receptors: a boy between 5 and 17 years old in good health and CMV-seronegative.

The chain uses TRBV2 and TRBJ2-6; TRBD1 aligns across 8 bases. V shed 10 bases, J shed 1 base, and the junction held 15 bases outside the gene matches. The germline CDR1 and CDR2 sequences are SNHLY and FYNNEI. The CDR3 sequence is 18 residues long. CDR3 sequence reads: CATLHPGQGASGANVLTF. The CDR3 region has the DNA TGTGCCACCCTACACCCTGGGCAGGGGGCATCTGGGGCCAACGTCCTGACTTTC.

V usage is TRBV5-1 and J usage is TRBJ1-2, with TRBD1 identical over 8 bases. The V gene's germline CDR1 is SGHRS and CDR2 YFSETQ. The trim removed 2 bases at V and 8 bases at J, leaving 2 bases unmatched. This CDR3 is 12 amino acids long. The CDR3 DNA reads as TGCGCCAGCAGCTTCCGGGACAGGGGCTACACCTTC. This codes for CASSFRDRGYTF. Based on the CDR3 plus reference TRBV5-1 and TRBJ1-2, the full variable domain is KAGVTQTPRYLIKTRGQQVTLSCSPISGHRSVSWYQQTPGQGLQFLFEYFSETQRNKGNFPGRFSGRQFSNSRSEMNVSTLELGDSALYLCASSFRDRGYTFGSGTRLTVV.

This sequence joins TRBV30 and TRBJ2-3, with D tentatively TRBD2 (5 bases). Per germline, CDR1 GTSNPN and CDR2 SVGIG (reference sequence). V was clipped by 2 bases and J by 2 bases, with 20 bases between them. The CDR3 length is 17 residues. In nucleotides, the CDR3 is TGTGCCTGGAGTCTGAAAGGTGGGAGCGGATTCACAGATACGCAGTATTTT. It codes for CAWSLKGGSGFTDTQYF.

In nucleotides, the CDR3 is TGTGCCAGCAGCCCAGGACTAGCGGGAATAAATGAGCAGTTCTTC. Residues: CASSPGLAGINEQFF. The V gene is TRBV7-9, the J gene TRBJ2-1, with 12 bases identical to TRBD2. The CDR3 is 15 residues long. Per germline, CDR1 SEHNR and CDR2 FQNEAQ (reference sequence). J gave up 7 bases and V 5 bases, and 6 bases lay outside the gene matches.

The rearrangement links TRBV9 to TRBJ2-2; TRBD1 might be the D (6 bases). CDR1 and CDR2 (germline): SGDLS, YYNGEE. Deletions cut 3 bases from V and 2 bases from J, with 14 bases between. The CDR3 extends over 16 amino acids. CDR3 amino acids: CASSETTGLNTGELFF. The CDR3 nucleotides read TGTGCCAGCAGCGAGACGACAGGTCTCAACACCGGGGAGCTGTTTTTT.

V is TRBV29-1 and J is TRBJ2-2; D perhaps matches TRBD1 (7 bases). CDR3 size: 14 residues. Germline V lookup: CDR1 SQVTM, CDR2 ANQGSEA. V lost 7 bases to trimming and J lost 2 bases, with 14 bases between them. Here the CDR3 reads CSARDSTNTGELFF. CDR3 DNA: TGCAGCGCGCGGGACAGTACTAACACCGGGGAGCTGTTTTTT.

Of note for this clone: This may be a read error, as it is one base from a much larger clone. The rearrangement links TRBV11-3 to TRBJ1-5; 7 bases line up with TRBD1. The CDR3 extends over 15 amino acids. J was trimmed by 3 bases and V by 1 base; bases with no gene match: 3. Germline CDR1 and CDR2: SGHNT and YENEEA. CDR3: CASSLAGGPNQPQHF. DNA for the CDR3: TGTGCCAGCAGCTTAGCAGGGGGACCCAATCAGCCCCAGCATTTT.

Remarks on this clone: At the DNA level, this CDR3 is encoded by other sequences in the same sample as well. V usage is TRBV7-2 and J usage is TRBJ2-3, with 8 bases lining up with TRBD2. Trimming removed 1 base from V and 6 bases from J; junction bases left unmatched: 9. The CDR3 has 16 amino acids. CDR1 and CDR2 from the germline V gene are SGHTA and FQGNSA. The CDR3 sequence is CASSLVPGGRVDTQYF. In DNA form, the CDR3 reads TGTGCCAGCAGCTTAGTTCCGGGGGGGCGGGTGGATACGCAGTATTTT.

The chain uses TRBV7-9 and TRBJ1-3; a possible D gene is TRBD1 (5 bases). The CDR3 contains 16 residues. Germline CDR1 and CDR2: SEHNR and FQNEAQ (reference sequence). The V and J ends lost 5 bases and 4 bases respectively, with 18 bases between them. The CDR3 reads CASSRTDQGGGNTIYF. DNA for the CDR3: TGTGCCAGCAGCCGAACAGATCAGGGCGGCGGAAACACCATATATTTT.

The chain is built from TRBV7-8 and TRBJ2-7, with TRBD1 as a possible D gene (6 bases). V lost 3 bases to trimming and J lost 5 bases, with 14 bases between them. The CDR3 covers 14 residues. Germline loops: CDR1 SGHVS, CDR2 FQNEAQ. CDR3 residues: CASSLETGSHEQYF. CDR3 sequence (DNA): TGTGCCAGCAGCTTGGAAACAGGGTCCCACGAGCAGTACTTC.

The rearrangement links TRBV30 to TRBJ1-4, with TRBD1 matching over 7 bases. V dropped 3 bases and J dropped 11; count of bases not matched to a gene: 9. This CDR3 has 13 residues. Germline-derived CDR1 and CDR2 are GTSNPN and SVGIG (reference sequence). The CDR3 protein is CAWSVTVQGKLFF. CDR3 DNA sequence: TGTGCCTGGAGCGTAACCGTACAGGGGAAACTGTTTTTT.

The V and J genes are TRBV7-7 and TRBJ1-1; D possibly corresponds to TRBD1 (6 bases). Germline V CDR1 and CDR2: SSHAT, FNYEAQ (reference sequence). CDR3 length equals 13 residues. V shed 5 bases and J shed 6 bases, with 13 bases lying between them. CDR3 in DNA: TGTGCCAGCAGCCCGGGGGGCAGCCCTGAAGCTTTCTTT. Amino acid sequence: CASSPGGSPEAFF.

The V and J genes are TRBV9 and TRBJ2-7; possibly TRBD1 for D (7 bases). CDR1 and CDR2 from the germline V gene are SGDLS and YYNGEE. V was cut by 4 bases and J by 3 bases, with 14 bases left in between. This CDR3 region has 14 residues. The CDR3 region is CASSPGDRYYEQYF. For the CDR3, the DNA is TGTGCCAGCAGCCCGGGGGACAGATACTACGAGCAGTACTTC.

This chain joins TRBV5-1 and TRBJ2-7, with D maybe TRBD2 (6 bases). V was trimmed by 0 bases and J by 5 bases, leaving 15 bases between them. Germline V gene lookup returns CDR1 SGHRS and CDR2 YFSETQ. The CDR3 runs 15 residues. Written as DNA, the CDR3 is TGCGCCAGCAGCTTGGGGCAGACTAGTAGCCACGAGCAGTACTTC. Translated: CASSLGQTSSHEQYF.

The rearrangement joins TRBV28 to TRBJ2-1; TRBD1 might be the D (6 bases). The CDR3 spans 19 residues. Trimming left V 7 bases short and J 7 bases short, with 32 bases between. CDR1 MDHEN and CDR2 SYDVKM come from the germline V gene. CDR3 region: CASISMMGAGVRVGNEQFF. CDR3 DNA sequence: TGTGCCAGCATCTCGATGATGGGGGCAGGGGTCAGAGTTGGTAATGAGCAGTTCTTC.

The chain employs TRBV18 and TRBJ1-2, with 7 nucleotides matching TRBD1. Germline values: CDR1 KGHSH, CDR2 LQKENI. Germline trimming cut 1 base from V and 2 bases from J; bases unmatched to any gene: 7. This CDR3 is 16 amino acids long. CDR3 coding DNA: TGTGCCAGCTCACCACTGGGGGAACAGGGGAACTATGGCTACACCTTC. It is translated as CASSPLGEQGNYGYTF.

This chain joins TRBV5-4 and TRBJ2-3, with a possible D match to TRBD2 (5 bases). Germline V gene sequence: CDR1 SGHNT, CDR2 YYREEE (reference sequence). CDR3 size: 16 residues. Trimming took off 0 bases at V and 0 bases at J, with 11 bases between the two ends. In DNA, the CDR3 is TGTGCCAGCAGCTTGGAAGTAGCGACCAGCACAGATACGCAGTATTTT. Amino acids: CASSLEVATSTDTQYF.